This paragraph reports one T cell receptor (beta chain). This sample is part of a study of blood T cell repertoires in COVID-19. Trimming removed 6 bases at V and 13 bases at J, with 25 bases between. Germline values: CDR1 MRHNA, CDR2 SNTAGT. This CDR3 comprises 15 residues. The protocol was immunoSEQ multiplex PCR, while the TCRdb copy is restricted to in-frame clones and leaves out a portion. The table lists more than 70,000 clones, 89% of them singletons. Sequenced input: peripheral blood. The TCR comes from a man in his fifties or sixties with acute or convalescent COVID-19. The chain combines TRBV6-4 with TRBJ1-5; a weak D match, TRBD1 (6 bases). Here the CDR3 DNA reads TGTGCCAGCAGAGCTCCGGCGGACAGAGATCGGCGGCAGCATTTT. It specifies CASRAPADRDRRQHF.